Here is one T cell receptor (beta chain) with its context. The antigen remains unidentified. This sample is drawn from a study of cytomegalovirus exposure and HLA in healthy donors. At the level of the study: Some 200 million T cells yielded 90 million to 130 million unique TCR beta sequences in earlier analysis. Findings and limits, study-wide: Cytomegalovirus association was listed for 170 or so TCR beta chains.

CDR3 size: 15 residues. The V and J ends lost 6 bases and 5 bases respectively, with 17 bases between them. CDR1 is LNHDA, CDR2 SQIVND, per germline (reference sequence). The donors gave bone marrow, and they were healthy. Primers for the PCR totalled 60 Vbeta and 13 Jbeta. Repertoires were generated with immunoSEQ multiplex PCR, while TCRdb's copy carries only in-frame clones and drops some. The repertoire holds around 110,000 clones, around 75% seen once, with around 0.9% in the top ten. The origin of this receptor is a woman aged 25 to 39 in good health and CMV-seronegative. V usage is TRBV19 and J usage is TRBJ1-5; no clear D. Sequencing was done on a sample of PBMCs. The CDR3, as DNA: TGTGCCAGTAGGGAGTACGGGGAGGGCGATCAGCCCCAGCATTTT. This codes for CASREYGEGDQPQHF. The full variable domain, with the rest looked up from reference TRBV19 and TRBJ1-5, is DGGITQSPKYLFRKEGQNVTLSCEQNLNHDAMYWYRQDPGQGLRLIYYSQIVNDFQKGDIAEGYSVSREKKESFPLTVTSAQKNPTAFYLCASREYGEGDQPQHFGDGTRLSIL.